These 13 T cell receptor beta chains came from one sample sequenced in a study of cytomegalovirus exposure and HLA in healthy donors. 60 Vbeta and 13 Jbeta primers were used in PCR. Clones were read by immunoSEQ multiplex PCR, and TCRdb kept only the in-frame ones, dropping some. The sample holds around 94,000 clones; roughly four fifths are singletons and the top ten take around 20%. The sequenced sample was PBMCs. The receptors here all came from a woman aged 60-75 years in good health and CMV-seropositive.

This CDR3 reads CASSQSRGTEAFF. Here the CDR3 DNA reads TGTGCCAGCAGCCAAAGCCGGGGGACTGAAGCTTTCTTT. The chain employs TRBV7-3 and TRBJ1-1; D may be TRBD1 (5 bases). Germline CDR1 reads SGHTA; CDR2 reads FQGTGA. V was pared by 5 bases and J by 5 bases, with 12 bases between. The CDR3 totals 13 residues.

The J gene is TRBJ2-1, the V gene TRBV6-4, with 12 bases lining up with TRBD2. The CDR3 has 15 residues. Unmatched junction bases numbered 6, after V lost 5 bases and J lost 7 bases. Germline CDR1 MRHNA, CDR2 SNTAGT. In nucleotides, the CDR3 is TGTGCCAGCAGTCGGATGGGGACTAGCGGGAATGAGCAGTTCTTC. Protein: CASSRMGTSGNEQFF.

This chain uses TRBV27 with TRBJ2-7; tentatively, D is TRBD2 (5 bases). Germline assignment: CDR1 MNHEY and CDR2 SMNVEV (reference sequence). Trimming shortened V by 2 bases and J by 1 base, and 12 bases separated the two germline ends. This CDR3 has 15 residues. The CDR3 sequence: CASSLRLSPSYEQYF. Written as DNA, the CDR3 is TGTGCCAGCAGTTTAAGACTATCCCCTTCCTACGAGCAGTACTTC.

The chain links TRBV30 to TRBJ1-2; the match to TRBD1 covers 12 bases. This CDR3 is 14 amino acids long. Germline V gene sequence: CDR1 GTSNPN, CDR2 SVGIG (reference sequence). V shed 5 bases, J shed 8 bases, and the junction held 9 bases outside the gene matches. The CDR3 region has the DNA TGTGCCTGGTTTTCGGGACAGGGGGCGAGCGGCTACACCTTC. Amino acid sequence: CAWFSGQGASGYTF.

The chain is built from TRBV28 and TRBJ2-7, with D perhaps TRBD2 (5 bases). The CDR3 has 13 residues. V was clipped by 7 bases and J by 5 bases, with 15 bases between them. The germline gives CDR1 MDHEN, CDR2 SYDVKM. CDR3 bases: TGTGCCAGCAACAAAGCGGAAGGGAACGAGCAGTACTTC. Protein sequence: CASNKAEGNEQYF. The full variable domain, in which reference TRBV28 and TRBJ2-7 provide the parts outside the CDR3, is DVKVTQSSRYLVKRTGEKVFLECVQDMDHENMFWYRQDPGLGLRLIYFSYDVKMKEKGDIPEGYSVSREKKERFSLILESASTNQTSMYLCASNKAEGNEQYFGPGTRLTVT.

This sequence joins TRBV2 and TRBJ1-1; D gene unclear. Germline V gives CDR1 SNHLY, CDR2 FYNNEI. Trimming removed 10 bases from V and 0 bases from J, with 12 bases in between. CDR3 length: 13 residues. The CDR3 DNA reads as TGTGCCAACAAAACAGAGATGAACACTGAAGCTTTCTTT. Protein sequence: CANKTEMNTEAFF.

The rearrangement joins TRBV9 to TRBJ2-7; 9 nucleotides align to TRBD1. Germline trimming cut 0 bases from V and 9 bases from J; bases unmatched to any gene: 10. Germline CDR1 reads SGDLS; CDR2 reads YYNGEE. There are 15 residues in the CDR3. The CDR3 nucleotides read TGTGCCAGCAGCGTAGAGGGACAGGGTACCTTGGGGCAGTACTTC. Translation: CASSVEGQGTLGQYF.

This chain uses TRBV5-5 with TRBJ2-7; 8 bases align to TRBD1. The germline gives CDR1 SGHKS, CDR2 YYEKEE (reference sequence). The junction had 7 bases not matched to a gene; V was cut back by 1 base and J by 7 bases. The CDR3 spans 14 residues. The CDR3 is CASSLWQGAGEQYF. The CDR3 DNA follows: TGTGCCAGCAGCTTGTGGCAGGGGGCCGGTGAGCAGTACTTC. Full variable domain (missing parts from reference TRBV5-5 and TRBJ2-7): DAGVTQSPTHLIKTRGQQVTLRCSPISGHKSVSWYQQVLGQGPQFIFQYYEKEERGRGNFPDRFSARQFPNYSSELNVNALLLGDSALYLCASSLWQGAGEQYFGPGTRLTVT.

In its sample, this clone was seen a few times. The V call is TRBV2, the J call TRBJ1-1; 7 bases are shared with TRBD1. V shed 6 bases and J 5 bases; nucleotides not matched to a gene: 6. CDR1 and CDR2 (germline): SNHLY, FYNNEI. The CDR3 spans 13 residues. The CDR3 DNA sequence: TGTGCCAGCAGGGCCATACAGGGGACTGAAGCTTTCTTT. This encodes CASRAIQGTEAFF. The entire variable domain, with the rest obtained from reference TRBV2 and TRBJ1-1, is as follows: EPEVTQTPSHQVTQMGQEVILRCVPISNHLYFYWYRQILGQKVEFLVSFYNNEISEKSEIFDDQFSVERPDGSNFTLKIRSTKLEDSAMYFCASRAIQGTEAFFGQGTRLTVV.

CDR3: CASSHLVGQSSGNTIYF. CDR3 sequence (DNA): TGTGCCAGTAGTCATTTGGTAGGACAGAGCTCTGGAAACACCATATATTTT. This chain connects TRBV19 to TRBJ1-3; maybe TRBD1 (6 bases). The V gene's germline CDR1 is LNHDA and CDR2 SQIVND (reference sequence). This CDR3 has 17 residues. Trimming took 5 bases from V and 0 from J, leaving 17 bases between them.

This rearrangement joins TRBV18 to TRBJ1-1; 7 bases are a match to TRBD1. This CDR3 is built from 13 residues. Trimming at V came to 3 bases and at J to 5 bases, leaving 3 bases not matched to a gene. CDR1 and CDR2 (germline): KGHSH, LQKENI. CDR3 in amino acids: CASSPQQGTEAFF. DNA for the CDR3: TGTGCCAGCTCACCTCAACAGGGGACTGAAGCTTTCTTT.

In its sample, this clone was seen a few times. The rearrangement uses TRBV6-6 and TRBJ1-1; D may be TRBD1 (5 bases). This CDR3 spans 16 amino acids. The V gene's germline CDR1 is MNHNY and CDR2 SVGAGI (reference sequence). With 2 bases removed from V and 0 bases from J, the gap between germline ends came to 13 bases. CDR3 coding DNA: TGTGCCAGCAGTTACGGGGCTTTAGGCATGAACACTGAAGCTTTCTTT. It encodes CASSYGALGMNTEAFF.

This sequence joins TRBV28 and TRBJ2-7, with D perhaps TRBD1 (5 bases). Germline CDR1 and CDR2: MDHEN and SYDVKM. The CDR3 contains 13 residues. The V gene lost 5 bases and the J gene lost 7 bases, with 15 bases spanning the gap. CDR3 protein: CASSLLNQGEQYF. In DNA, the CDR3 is TGTGCCAGCAGTCTGTTGAACCAGGGTGAGCAGTACTTC.